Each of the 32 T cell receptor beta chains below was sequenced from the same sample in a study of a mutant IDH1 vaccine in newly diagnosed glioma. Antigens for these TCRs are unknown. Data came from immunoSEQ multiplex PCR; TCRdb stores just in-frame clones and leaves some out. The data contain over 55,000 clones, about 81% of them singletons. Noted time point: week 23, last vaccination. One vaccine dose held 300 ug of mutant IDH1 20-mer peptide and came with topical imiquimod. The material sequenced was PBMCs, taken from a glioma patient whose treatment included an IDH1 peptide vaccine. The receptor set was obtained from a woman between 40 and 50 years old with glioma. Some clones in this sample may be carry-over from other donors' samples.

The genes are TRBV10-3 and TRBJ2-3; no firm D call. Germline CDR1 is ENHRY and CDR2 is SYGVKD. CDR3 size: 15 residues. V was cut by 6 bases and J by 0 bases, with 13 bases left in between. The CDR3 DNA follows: TGTGCCATCAGCCCCAGTGCATCTAGCACAGATACGCAGTATTTT. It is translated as CAISPSASSTDTQYF.

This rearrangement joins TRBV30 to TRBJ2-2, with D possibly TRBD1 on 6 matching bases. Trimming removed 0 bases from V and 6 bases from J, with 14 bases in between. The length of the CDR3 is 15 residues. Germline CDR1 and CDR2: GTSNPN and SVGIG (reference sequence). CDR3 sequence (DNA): TGTGCCTGGAGTGTACACAGGGTTATACCCGGGGAGCTGTTTTTT. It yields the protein CAWSVHRVIPGELFF.

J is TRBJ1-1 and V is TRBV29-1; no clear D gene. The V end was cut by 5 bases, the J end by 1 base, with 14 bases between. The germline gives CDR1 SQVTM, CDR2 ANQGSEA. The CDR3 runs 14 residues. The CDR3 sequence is CSVSPGLANTEAFF. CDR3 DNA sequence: TGCAGCGTTAGCCCTGGACTGGCGAACACTGAAGCTTTCTTT.

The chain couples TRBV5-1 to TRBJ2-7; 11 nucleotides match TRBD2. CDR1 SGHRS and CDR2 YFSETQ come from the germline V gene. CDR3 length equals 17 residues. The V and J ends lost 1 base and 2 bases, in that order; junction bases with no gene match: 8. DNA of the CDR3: TGCGCCAGCAGCTTGAGAACTAGCGGGGGTCCGGCCTACGAGCAGTACTTC. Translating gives CASSLRTSGGPAYEQYF.

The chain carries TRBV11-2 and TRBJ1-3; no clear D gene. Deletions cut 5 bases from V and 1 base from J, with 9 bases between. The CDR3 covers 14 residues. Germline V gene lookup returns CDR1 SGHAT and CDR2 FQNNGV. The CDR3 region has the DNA TGTGCCAGCAGCGGGTACCCGTCTGGAAACACCATATATTTT. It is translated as CASSGYPSGNTIYF.

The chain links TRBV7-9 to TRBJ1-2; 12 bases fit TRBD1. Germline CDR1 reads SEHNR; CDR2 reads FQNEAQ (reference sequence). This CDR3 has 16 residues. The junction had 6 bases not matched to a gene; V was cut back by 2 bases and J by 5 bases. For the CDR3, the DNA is TGTGCCAGCAGCTTAACGGGACAGGGGGCGCGGTATGGCTACACCTTC. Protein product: CASSLTGQGARYGYTF.

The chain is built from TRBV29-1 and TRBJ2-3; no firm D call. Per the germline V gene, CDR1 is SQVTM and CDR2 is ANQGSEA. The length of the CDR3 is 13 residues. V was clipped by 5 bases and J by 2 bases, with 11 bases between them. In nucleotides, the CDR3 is TGCAGCGTTTTTCAAGATTACACAGATACGCAGTATTTT. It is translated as CSVFQDYTDTQYF.

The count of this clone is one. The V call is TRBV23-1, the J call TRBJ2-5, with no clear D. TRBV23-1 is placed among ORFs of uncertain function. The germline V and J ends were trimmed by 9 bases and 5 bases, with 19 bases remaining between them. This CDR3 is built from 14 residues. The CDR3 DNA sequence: TGCGCCAGGGGATTAGTCCCAATAGAGGAGACCCAGTACTTC. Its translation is CARGLVPIEETQYF.

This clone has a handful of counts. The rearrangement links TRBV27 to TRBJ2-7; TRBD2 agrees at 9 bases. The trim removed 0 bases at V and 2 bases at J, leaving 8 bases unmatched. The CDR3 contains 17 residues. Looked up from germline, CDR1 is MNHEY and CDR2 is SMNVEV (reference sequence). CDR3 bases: TGTGCCAGCAGTTTATCCCAGCCTAGCGGGGACACCTACGAGCAGTACTTC. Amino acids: CASSLSQPSGDTYEQYF.

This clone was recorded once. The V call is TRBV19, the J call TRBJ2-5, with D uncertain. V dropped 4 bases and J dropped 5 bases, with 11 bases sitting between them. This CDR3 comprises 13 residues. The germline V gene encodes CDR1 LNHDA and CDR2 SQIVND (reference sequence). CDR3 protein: CASSKRALETQYF. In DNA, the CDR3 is TGTGCCAGTAGTAAACGGGCGTTGGAGACCCAGTACTTC. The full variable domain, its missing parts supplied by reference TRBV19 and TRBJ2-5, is DGGITQSPKYLFRKEGQNVTLSCEQNLNHDAMYWYRQDPGQGLRLIYYSQIVNDFQKGDIAEGYSVSREKKESFPLTVTSAQKNPTAFYLCASSKRALETQYFGPGTRLLVL.

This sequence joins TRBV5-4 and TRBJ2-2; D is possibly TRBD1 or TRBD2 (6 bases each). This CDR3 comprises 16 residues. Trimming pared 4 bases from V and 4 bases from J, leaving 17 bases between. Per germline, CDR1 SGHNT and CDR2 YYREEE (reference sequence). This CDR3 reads CASSRGDTPGTGELFF. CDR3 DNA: TGTGCCAGCAGCAGGGGGGATACGCCGGGCACCGGGGAGCTGTTTTTT.

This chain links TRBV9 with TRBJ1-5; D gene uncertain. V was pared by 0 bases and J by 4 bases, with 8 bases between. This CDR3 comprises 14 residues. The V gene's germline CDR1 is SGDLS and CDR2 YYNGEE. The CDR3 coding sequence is TGTGCCAGCAGCGTAGACGGGAGAAATCAGCCCCAGCATTTT. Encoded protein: CASSVDGRNQPQHF.

In DNA, the CDR3 is TGTGCCAGCAGCTTAGAGGCCAGGGGTCCGGGTACCTTC. Amino acids: CASSLEARGPGTF. V is TRBV7-9 and J is TRBJ1-2, with D tentatively TRBD1 (6 bases). The CDR3 loop spans 13 amino acids. Trimming took off 1 base at V and 14 bases at J, with 17 bases between the two ends. Germline CDR1 and CDR2: SEHNR and FQNEAQ (reference sequence).

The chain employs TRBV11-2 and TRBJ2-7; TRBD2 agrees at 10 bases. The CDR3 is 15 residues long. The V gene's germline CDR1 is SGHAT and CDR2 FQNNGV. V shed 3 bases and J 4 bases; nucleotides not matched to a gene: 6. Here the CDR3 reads CASSFLAGAQYEQYF. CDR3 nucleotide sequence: TGTGCCAGCAGCTTTCTAGCGGGGGCCCAGTACGAGCAGTACTTC. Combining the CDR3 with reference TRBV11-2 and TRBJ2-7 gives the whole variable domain EAGVAQSPRYKIIEKRQSVAFWCNPISGHATLYWYQQILGQGPKLLIQFQNNGVVDDSQLPKDRFSAERLKGVDSTLKIQPAKLEDSAVYLCASSFLAGAQYEQYFGPGTRLTVT.

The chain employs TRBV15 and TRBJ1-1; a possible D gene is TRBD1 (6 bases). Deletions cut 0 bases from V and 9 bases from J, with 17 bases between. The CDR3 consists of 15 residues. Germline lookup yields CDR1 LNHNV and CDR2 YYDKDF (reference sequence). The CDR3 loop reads CATSREILTGKKAFF. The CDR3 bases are TGTGCCACCAGCAGAGAGATCCTAACAGGGAAAAAAGCTTTCTTT.

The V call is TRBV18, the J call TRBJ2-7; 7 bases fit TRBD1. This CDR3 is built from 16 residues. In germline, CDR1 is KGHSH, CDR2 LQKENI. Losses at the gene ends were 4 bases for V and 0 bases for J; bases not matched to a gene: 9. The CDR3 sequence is CASSRDSLQISYEQYF. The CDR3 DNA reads TGTGCCAGCTCACGGGACAGCCTCCAGATCTCCTACGAGCAGTACTTC.

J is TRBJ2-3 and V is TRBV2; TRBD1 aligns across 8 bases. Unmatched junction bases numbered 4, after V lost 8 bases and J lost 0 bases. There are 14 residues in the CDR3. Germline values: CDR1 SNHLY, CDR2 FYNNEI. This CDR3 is CASRQGLSTDTQYF. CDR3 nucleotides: TGTGCCAGCCGACAGGGGCTAAGCACAGATACGCAGTATTTT.

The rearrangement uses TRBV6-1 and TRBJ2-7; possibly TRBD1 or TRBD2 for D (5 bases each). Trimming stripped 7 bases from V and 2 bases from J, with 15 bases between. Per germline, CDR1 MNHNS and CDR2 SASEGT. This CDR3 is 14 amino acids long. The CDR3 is CASIERDPPYEQYF. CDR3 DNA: TGTGCCAGCATCGAGAGGGACCCCCCCTACGAGCAGTACTTC.

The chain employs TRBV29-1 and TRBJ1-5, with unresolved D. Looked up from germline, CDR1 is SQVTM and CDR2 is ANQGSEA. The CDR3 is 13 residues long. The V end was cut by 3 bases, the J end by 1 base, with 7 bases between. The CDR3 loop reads CSVEFSSNQPQHF. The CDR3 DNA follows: TGCAGCGTTGAGTTTAGCAGCAATCAGCCCCAGCATTTT. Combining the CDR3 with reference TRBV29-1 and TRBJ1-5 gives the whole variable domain SAVISQKPSRDICQRGTSLTIQCQVDSQVTMMFWYRQQPGQSLTLIATANQGSEATYESGFVIDKFPISRPNLTFSTLTVSNMSPEDSSIYLCSVEFSSNQPQHFGDGTRLSIL.

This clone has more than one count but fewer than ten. The CDR3 region is CASSQGGPPLHF. In DNA form, the CDR3 reads TGTGCCAGCAGCCAAGGGGGGCCGCCCCTCCACTTT. This chain links TRBV14 with TRBJ1-6; the D gene is possibly TRBD1 (6 bases). Trimming pared 1 base from V and 13 bases from J, leaving 8 bases between. The germline V gene has CDR1 SGHDN and CDR2 FVKESK. The CDR3 is 12 amino acids.

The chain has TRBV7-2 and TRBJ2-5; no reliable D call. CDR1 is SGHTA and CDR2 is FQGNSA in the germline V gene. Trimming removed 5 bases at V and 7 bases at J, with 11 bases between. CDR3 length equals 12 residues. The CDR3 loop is CASSHDRGTQYF. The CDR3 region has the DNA TGTGCCAGCAGCCACGACCGAGGGACCCAGTACTTC.

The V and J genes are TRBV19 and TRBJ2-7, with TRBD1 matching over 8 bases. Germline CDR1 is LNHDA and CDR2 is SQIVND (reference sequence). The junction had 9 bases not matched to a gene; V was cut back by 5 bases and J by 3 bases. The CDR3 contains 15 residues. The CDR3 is CASSPGTGPLYEQYF. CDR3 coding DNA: TGTGCCAGTAGTCCCGGGACAGGACCTCTCTACGAGCAGTACTTC.

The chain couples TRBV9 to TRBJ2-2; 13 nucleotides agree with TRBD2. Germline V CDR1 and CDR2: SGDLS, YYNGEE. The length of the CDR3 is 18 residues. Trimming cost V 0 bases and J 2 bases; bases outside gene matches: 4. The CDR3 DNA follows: TGTGCCAGCAGCGTAGCACTAGCGGGGGGGCTAAACACCGGGGAGCTGTTTTTT. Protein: CASSVALAGGLNTGELFF.

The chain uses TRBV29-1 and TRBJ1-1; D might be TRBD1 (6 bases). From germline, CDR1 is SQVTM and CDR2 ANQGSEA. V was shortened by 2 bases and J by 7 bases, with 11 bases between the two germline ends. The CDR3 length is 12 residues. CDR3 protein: CSVEQGPDEAFF. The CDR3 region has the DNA TGCAGCGTTGAACAGGGGCCGGATGAAGCTTTCTTT.

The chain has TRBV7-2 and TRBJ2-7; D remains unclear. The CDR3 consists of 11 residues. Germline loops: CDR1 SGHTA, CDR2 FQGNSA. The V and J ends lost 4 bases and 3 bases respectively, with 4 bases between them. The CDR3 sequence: CASSSFYEQYF. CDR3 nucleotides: TGTGCCAGCAGCTCATTCTACGAGCAGTACTTC. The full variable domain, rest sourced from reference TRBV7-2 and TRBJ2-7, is GAGVSQSPSNKVTEKGKDVELRCDPISGHTALYWYRQSLGQGLEFLIYFQGNSAPDKSGLPSDRFSAERTGGSVSTLTIQRTQQEDSAVYLCASSSFYEQYFGPGTRLTVT.

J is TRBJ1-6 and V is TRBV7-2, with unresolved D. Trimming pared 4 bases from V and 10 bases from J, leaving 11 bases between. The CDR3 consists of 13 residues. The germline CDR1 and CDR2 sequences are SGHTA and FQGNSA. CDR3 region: CASSYTVGSPLHF. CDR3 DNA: TGTGCCAGCAGCTACACTGTGGGATCACCCCTCCACTTT.

The CDR3 nucleotides read TGTGCCAGCAGCAAAACAGGGGAGGGCACTGAAGCTTTCTTT. It codes for CASSKTGEGTEAFF. This chain uses TRBV6-6 with TRBJ1-1; 7 bases match TRBD1. This CDR3 is built from 14 residues. The trim removed 6 bases at V and 4 bases at J, leaving 8 bases unmatched. The germline V gene encodes CDR1 MNHNY and CDR2 SVGAGI (reference sequence).

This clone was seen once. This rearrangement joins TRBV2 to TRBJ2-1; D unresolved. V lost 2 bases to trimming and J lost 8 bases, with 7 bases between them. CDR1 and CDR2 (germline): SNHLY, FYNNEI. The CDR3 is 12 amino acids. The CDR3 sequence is CASSERQYEQFF. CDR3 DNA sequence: TGTGCCAGCAGTGAAAGGCAGTATGAGCAGTTCTTC.

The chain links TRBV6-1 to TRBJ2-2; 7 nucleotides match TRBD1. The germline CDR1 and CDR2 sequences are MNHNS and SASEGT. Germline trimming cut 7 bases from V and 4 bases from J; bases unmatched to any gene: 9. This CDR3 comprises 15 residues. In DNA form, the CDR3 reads TGTGCCAGCAAATTTGACAGGGCTGGCACCGGGGAGCTGTTTTTT. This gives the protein CASKFDRAGTGELFF.

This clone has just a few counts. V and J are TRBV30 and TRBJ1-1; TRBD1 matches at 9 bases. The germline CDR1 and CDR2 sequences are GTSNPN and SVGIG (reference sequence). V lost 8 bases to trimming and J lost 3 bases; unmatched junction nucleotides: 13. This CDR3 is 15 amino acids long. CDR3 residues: CARTGGYRGDTEAFF. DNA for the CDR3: TGTGCCCGTACAGGGGGCTATAGGGGAGACACTGAAGCTTTCTTT.

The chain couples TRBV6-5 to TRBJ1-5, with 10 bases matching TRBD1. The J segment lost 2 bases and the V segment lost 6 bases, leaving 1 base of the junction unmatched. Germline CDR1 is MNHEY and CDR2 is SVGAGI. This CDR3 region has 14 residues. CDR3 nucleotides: TGTGCCAGCAGGGGGACAGGGGGCAATCAGCCCCAGCATTTT. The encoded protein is CASRGTGGNQPQHF.

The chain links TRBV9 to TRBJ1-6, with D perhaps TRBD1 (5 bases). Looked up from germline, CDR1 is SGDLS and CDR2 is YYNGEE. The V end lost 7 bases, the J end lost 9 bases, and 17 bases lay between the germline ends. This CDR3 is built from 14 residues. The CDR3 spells CASGPGTPGSPLHF. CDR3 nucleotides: TGTGCCAGCGGACCCGGGACCCCGGGTTCACCCCTCCACTTT.